A single sample is the source of the 4 T cell receptor beta chains below, sequenced in a study of regulatory T cells in long-lasting Graves disease. Indicated time point: persistent/refractory GD, antithyroid drugs over 5 years with positive TRAb. Construction of the TCR library relied on RNA isolated from PBMCs. Researchers made TCR beta libraries by using iRepertoire HTBI primers and running Arm-PCR on CDR3 regions. TCRdb re-analysed the multiplex PCR reads in MiXCR, keeping a single row per CDR3 protein. The table lists some 430,000 distinct CDR3 sequences, under 25% of them singletons. The starting material was peripheral blood mononuclear cells (PBMCs), obtained when the disease was refractory, from a patient treated with antithyroid drugs. The receptor set was obtained from a female donor with Graves disease.

The chain links TRBV28 to TRBJ2-3; D gene ambiguous. The V gene lost 2 bases and the J gene lost 6 bases, with 6 bases spanning the gap. The germline gives CDR1 MDHEN, CDR2 SYDVKM. CDR3 size: 12 residues. The CDR3, as DNA: TGTGCCAGCAGTTTAGGGTGGGATACGCAGTATTTT. Its protein product is CASSLGWDTQYF.

This clonotype was counted ten times or more. The V call is TRBV12-3 or TRBV12-4, the J call TRBJ2-7; 9 nucleotides line up with TRBD1. The CDR3 contains 14 residues. Trimming removed 3 bases from V and 5 bases from J; junction bases left unmatched: 5. CDR3 nucleotide sequence: TGTGCCAGCAGTTTTTGGGACAGGGTCAACGAGCAGTACTTC. It codes for CASSFWDRVNEQYF.

This clonotype was seen at least ten times. This chain connects TRBV11-3 to TRBJ1-1; 8 bases fit TRBD1. The J segment lost 3 bases and the V segment lost 3 bases, leaving 3 bases of the junction unmatched. The CDR3 loop spans 14 amino acids. Germline V gene data show CDR1 as SGHNT and CDR2 as YENEEA. This CDR3 is CASSLGQAYTEAFF. CDR3 DNA: TGTGCCAGCAGCTTGGGACAGGCATACACTGAAGCTTTCTTT. The variable domain in full, completed from reference TRBV11-3 and TRBJ1-1, reads EAGVVQSPRYKIIEKKQPVAFWCNPISGHNTLYWYLQNLGQGPELLIRYENEEAVDDSQLPKDRFSAERLKGVDSTLKIQPAELGDSAVYLCASSLGQAYTEAFFGQGTRLTVV.

This clonotype was detected ten times or more. This chain connects TRBV20-1 to TRBJ2-2; a weak D match, TRBD1 (5 bases). Germline V lookup: CDR1 DFQATT, CDR2 SNEGSKA (reference sequence). The V end lost 6 bases, the J end lost 2 bases, and 13 bases lay between the germline ends. The CDR3 covers 14 residues. CDR3 nucleotide sequence: TGCAGTGCCCCAATGACAGCCAACACCGGGGAGCTGTTTTTT. This codes for CSAPMTANTGELFF.